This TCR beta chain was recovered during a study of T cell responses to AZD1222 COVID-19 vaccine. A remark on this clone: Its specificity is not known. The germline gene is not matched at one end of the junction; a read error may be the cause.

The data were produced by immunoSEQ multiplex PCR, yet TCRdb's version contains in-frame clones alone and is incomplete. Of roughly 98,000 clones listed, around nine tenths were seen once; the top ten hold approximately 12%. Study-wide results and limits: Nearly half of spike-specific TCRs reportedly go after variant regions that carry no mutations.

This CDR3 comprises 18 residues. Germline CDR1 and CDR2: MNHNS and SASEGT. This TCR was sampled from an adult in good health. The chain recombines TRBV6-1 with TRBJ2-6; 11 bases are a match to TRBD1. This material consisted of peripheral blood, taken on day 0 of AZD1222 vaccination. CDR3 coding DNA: TGTGCCAGCAGGGAAGCTTTGGGACAGGGGGCTGGGGCCAACGTCCTGACTTTC. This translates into CASREALGQGAGANVLTF.